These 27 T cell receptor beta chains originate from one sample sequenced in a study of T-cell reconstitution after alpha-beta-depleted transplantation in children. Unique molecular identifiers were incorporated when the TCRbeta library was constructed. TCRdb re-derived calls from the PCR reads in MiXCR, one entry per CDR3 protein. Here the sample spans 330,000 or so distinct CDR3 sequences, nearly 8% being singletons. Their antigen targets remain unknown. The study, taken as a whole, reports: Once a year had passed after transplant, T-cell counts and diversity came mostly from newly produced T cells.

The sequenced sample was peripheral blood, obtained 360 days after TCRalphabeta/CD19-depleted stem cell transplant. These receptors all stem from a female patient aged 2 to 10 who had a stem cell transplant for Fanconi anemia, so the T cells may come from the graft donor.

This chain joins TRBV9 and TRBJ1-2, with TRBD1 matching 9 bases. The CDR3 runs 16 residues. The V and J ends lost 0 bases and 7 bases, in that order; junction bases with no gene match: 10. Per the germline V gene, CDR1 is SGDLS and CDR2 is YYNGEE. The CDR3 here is CASSVALTGGVGGYTF. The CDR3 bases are TGTGCCAGCAGCGTAGCTCTGACAGGGGGAGTGGGTGGCTACACCTTC.

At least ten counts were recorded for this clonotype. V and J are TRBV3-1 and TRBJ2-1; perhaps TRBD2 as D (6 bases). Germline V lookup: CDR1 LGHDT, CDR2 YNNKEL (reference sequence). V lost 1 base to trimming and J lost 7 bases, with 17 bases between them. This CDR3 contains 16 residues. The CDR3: CASSQGLAGMRNEQFF. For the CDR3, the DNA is TGTGCCAGCAGCCAAGGTCTCGCGGGAATGAGGAATGAGCAGTTCTTC.

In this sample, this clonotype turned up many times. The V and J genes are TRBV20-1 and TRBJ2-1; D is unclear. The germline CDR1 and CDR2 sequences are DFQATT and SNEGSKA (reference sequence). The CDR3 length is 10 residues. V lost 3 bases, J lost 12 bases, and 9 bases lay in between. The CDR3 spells CSASLVGQFF. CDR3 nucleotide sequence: TGCAGTGCTAGCTTAGTCGGGCAGTTCTTC.

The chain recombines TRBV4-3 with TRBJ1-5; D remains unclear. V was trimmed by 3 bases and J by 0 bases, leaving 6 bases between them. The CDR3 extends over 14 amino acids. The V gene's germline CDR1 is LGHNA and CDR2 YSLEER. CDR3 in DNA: TGCGCCAGCAGCCAGCTCTATAGCAATCAGCCCCAGCATTTT. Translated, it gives CASSQLYSNQPQHF.

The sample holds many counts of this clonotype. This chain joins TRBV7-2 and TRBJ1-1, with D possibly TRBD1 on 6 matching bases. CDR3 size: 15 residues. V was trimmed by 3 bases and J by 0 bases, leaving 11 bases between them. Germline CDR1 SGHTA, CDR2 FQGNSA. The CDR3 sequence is CASSLDSNMNTEAFF. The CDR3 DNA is TGTGCCAGCAGCTTGGACAGCAACATGAACACTGAAGCTTTCTTT.

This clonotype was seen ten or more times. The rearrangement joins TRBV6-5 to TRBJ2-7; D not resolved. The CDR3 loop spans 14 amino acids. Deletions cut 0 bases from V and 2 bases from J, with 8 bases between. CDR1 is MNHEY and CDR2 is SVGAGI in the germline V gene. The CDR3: CASSYSWLPYEQYF. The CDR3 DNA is TGTGCCAGCAGTTACTCTTGGCTTCCCTACGAGCAGTACTTC.

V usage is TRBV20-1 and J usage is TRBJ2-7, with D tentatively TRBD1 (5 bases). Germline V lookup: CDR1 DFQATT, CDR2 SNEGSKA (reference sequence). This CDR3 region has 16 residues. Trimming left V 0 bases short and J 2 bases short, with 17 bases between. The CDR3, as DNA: TGCAGTGCTAGAGATCAAGCAACAGGTACTACCTACGAGCAGTACTTC. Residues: CSARDQATGTTYEQYF.

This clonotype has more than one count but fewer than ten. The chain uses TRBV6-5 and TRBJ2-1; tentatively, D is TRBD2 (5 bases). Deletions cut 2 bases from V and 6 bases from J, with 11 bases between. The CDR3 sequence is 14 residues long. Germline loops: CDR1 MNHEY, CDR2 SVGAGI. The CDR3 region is CASSYPGSPNEQFF. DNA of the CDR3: TGTGCCAGCAGTTACCCGGGGAGCCCCAATGAGCAGTTCTTC.

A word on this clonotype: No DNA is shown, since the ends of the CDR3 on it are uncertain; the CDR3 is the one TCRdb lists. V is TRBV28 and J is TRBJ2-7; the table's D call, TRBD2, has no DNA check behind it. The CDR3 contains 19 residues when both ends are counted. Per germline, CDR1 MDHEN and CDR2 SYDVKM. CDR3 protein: CASSTSVIVGGGATYEQYV.

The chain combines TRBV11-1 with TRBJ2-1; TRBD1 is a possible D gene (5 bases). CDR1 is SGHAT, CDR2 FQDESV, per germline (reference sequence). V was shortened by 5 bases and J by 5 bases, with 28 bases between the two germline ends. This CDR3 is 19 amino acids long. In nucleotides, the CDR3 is TGTGCCAGCAGCCCGCCAGGGTTCGCCTCTGCACTAAGACACAATGAGCAGTTCTTC. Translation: CASSPPGFASALRHNEQFF.

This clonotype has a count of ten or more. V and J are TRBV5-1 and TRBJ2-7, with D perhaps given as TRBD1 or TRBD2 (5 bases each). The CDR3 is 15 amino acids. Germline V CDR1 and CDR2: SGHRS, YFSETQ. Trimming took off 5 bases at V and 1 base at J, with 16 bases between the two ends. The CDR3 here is CASSFQGGFSYEQYF. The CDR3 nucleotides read TGCGCCAGCAGTTTCCAGGGCGGGTTTTCCTACGAGCAGTACTTC.

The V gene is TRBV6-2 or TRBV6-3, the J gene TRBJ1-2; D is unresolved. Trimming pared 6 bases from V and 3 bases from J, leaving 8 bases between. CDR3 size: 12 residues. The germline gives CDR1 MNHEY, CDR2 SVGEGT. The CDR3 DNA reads TGTGCCAGCAGACGCGGATACTATGGCTACACCTTC. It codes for CASRRGYYGYTF.

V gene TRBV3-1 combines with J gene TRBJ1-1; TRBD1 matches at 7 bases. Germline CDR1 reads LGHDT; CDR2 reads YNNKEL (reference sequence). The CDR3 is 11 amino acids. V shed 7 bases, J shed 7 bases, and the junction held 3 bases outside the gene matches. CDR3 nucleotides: TGTGCCAGCATGAACAGGGGTGAAGCTTTCTTT. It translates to CASMNRGEAFF.

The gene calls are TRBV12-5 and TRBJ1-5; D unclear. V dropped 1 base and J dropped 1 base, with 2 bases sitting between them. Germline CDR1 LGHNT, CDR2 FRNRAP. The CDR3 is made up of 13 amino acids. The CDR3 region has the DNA TGTGCTAGTGGTTTGGGGAGCAATCAGCCCCAGCATTTT. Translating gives CASGLGSNQPQHF.

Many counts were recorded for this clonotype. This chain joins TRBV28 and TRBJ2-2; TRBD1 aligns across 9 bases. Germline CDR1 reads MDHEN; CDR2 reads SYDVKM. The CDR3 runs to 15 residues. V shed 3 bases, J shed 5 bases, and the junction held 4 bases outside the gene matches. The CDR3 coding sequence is TGTGCCAGCAGTTTTAACAGGGGGCGAACCGGGGAGCTGTTTTTT. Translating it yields CASSFNRGRTGELFF.

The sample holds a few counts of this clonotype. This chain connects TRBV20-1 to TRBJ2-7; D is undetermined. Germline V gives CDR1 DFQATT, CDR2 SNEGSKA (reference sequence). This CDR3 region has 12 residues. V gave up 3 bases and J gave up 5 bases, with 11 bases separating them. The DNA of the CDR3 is TGCAGTGCTAGTGAAGGGCACCACGAGCAGTACGTC. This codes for CSASEGHHEQYV.

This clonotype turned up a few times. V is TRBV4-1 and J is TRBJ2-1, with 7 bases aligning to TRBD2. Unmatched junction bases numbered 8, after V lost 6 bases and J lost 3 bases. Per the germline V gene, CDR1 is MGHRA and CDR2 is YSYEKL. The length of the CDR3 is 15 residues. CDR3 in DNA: TGCGCCAGCAGAGGCGGGAGAGTGGGCTACAATGAGCAGTTCTTC. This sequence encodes CASRGGRVGYNEQFF.

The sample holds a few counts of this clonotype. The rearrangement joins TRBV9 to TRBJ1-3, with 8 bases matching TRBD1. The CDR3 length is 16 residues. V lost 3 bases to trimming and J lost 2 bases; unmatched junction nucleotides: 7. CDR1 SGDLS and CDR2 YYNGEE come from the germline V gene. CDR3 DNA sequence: TGTGCCAGCAGCGGAACCCCACAGGGGGCTGGAAACACCATATATTTT. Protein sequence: CASSGTPQGAGNTIYF. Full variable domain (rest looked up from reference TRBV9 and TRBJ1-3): DSGVTQTPKHLITATGQRVTLRCSPRSGDLSVYWYQQSLDQGLQFLIQYYNGEERAKGNILERFSAQQFPDLHSELNLSSLELGDSALYFCASSGTPQGAGNTIYFGEGSWLTVV.

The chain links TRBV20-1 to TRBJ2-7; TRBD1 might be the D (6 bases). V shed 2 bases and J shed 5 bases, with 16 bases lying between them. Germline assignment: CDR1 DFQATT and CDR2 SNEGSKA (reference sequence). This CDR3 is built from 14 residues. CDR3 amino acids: CSARLSTGFHEQYF. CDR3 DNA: TGCAGTGCTAGATTATCCACAGGGTTTCACGAGCAGTACTTC.

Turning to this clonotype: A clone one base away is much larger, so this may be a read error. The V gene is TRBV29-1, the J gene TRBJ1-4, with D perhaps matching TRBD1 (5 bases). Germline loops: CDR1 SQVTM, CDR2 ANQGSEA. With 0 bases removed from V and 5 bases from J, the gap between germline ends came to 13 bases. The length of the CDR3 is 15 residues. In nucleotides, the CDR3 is TGCAGCGTTGAAGACCACAGGAGGACAAATGAAAAACTGTTTTTT. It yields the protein CSVEDHRRTNEKLFF.

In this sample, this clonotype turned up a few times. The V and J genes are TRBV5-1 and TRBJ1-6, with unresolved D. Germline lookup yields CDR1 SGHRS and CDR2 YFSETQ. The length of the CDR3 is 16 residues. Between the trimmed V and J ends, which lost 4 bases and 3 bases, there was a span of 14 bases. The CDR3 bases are TGCGCCAGCAGCGATCAGGCGACTTTCTATAATTCACCCCTCCACTTT. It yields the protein CASSDQATFYNSPLHF.

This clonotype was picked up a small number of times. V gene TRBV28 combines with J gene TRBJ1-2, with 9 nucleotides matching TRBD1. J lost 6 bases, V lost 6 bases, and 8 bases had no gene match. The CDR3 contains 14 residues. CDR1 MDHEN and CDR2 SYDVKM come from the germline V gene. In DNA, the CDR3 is TGTGCCAGCAGCCAATCCGGGACAGGGAATGGCTACACCTTC. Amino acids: CASSQSGTGNGYTF.

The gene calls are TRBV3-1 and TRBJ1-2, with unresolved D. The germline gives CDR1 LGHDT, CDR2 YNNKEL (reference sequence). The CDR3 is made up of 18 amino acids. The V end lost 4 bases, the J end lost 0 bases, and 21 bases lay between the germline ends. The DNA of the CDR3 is TGTGCCAGCAGCCTACGACTAAAACCGGGAGCGTCTAACTATGGCTACACCTTC. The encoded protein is CASSLRLKPGASNYGYTF.

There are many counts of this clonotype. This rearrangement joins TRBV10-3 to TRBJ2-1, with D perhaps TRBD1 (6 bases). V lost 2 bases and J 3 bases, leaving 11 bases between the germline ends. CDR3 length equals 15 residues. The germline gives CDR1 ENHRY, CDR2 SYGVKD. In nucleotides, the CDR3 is TGTGCCATCAGTGAGCGGACAGTGGGCTACAATGAGCAGTTCTTC. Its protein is CAISERTVGYNEQFF.

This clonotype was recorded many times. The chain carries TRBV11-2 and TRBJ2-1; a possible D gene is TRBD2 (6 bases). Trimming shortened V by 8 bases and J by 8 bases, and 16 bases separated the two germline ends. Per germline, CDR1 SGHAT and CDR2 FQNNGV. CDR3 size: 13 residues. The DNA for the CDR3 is TGTGCCAGCCGGGGGACCTACTGGGATGAGCAGTTCTTC. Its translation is CASRGTYWDEQFF.

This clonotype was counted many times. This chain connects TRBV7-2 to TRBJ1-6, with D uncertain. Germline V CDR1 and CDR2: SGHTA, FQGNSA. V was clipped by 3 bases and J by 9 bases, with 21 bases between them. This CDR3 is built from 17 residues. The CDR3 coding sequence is TGTGCCAGCAGCTTCCCGTCCGCGGGTCTACGGTTTTCACCCCTCCACTTT. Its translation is CASSFPSAGLRFSPLHF.

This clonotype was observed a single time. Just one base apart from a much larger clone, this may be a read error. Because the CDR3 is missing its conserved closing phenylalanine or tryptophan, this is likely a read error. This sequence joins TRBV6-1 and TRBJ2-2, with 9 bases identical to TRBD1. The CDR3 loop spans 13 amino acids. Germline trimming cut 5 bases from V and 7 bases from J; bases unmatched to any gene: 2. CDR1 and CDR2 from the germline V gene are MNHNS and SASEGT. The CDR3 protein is CASSRTGDGELFS. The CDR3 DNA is TGTGCCAGCAGTAGGACAGGGGACGGGGAGCTGTTTTCT.